A single sample is the source of the 5 T cell receptor beta chains below, sequenced in a study of T cells in Graves' hyperthyroidism and ophthalmopathy. RNA transcripts yielded amplified TCR beta CDR3 regions. The HTBI set primed first-round TCR CDR3 RT-PCR. From the multiplex PCR reads, TCRdb called clonotypes with MiXCR, one entry per CDR3 protein. The table includes roughly 710,000 distinct CDR3 sequences, 35% detected once. The sequenced sample was blood. These receptors came from a woman in her thirties or forties with Graves' hyperthyroidism.

This clonotype turned up a few times. The V gene is TRBV12-3 or TRBV12-4, the J gene TRBJ2-7; TRBD2 matches 9 bases. V dropped 4 bases and J dropped 5; count of bases not matched to a gene: 12. The CDR3 length is 16 residues. The CDR3: CASSYPTASGMDEQYF. The CDR3 DNA reads TGTGCCAGCAGTTACCCTACGGCTAGCGGGATGGACGAGCAGTACTTC.

The V call is TRBV11-1, the J call TRBJ1-6; TRBD1 aligns across 7 bases. J was trimmed by 3 bases and V by 5 bases; bases with no gene match: 7. Germline V CDR1 and CDR2: SGHAT, FQDESV (reference sequence). CDR3 size: 16 residues. CDR3 DNA: TGTGCCAGCAGCCGGATTACAGGGGACTATAATTCACCCCTCCACTTT. Translated: CASSRITGDYNSPLHF.

This clonotype was detected many times. The chain couples TRBV5-6 to TRBJ1-6; D may be TRBD1 (5 bases). CDR1 and CDR2 from the germline V gene are SGHDT and YYEEEE. This CDR3 spans 12 amino acids. The germline V and J ends were trimmed by 2 bases and 10 bases, with 7 bases remaining between them. In nucleotides, the CDR3 is TGTGCCAGCAGCTTCCAGGGCTCACCCCTCCACTTT. Protein: CASSFQGSPLHF.

The chain joins TRBV20-1 to TRBJ1-4, with D tentatively TRBD1 (5 bases). This CDR3 is 15 amino acids long. Germline lookup yields CDR1 DFQATT and CDR2 SNEGSKA (reference sequence). V lost 1 base and J lost 8, with 17 bases in between. The CDR3 region is CSARGQSGWGEKLFF. CDR3 nucleotide sequence: TGCAGTGCTAGAGGGCAGTCGGGCTGGGGCGAAAAACTGTTTTTT.

This clonotype was seen at least ten times. The chain joins TRBV29-1 to TRBJ2-7; 9 nucleotides align to TRBD1. Germline CDR1 and CDR2: SQVTM and ANQGSEA. CDR3 length: 16 residues. With V trimmed by 6 bases and J by 1 base, 13 bases remained unmatched. DNA of the CDR3: TGCAGCGTCCTGAATAGGACAGGGGCGACGTCCTACGAGCAGTACTTC. It yields the protein CSVLNRTGATSYEQYF.